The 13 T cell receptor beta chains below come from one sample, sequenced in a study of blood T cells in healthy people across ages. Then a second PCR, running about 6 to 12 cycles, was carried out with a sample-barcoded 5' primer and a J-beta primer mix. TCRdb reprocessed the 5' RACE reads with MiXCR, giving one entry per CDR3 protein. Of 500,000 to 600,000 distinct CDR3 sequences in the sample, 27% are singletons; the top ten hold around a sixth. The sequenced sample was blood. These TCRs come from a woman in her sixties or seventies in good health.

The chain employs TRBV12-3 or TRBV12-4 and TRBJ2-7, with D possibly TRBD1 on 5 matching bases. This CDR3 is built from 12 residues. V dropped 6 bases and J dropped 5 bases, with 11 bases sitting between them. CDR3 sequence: CASSPLRDEQYF. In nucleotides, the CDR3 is TGTGCCAGCAGCCCCCTCAGGGACGAGCAGTACTTC.

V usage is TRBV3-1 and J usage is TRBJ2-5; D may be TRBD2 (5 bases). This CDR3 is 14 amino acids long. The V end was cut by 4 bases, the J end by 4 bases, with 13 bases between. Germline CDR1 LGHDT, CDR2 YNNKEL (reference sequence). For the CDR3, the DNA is TGTGCCAGCAGCCTCGGTCGGACTGGAGAGACCCAGTACTTC. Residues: CASSLGRTGETQYF.

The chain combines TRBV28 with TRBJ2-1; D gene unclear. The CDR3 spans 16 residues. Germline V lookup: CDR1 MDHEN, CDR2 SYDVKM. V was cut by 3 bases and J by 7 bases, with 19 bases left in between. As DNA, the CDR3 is TGTGCCAGCAGTTTCCCTTTGGAGCGCCGGATTAATGAGCAGTTCTTC. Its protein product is CASSFPLERRINEQFF.

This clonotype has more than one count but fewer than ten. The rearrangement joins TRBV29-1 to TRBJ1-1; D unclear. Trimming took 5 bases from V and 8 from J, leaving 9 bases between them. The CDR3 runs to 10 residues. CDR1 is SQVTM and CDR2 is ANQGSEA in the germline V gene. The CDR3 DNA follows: TGCAGCGTTCGACGAGGAGAAGCTTTCTTT. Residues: CSVRRGEAFF. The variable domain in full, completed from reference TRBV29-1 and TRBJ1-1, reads SAVISQKPSRDICQRGTSLTIQCQVDSQVTMMFWYRQQPGQSLTLIATANQGSEATYESGFVIDKFPISRPNLTFSTLTVSNMSPEDSSIYLCSVRRGEAFFGQGTRLTVV.

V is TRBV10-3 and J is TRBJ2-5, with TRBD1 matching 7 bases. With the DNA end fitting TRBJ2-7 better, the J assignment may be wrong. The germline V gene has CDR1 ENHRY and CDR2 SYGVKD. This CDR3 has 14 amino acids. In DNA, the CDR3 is TGTGCCATCAGTGAGTCGGCACAGGGGAGCGAGCAGTACTTC. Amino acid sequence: CAISESAQGSEQYF.

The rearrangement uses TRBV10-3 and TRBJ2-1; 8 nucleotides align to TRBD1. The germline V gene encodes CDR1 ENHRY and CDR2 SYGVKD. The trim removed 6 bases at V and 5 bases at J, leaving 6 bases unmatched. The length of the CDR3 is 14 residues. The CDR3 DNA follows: TGTGCCATCAGCGGACAGGGAGGCCACAATGAGCAGTTCTTC. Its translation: CAISGQGGHNEQFF.

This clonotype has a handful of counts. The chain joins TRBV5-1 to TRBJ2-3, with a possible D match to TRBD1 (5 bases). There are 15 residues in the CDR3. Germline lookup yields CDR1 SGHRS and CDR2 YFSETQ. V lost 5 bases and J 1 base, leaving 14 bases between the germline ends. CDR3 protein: CASRQDVKGTDTQYF. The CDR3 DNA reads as TGCGCCAGCAGACAGGACGTAAAGGGCACAGATACGCAGTATTTT.

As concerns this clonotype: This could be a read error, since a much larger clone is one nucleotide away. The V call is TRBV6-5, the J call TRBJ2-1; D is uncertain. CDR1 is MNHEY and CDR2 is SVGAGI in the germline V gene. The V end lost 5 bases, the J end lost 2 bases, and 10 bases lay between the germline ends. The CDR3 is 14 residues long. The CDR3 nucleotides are TGTGCCAGCAGTCCCGCCGGCCCCTACAATGAGCAGTTCTTC. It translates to CASSPAGPYNEQFF.

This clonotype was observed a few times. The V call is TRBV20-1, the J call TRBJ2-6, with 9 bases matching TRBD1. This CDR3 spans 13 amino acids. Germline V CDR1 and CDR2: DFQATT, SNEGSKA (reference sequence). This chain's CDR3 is CSATGGWANVLTF. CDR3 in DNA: TGCAGCGCAACAGGGGGCTGGGCCAACGTCCTGACTTTC.

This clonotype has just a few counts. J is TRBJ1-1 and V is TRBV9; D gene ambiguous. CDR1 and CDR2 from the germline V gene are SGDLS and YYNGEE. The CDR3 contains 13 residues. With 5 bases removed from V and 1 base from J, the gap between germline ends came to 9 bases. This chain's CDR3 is CASSRAQNTEAFF. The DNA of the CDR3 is TGTGCCAGCAGTAGGGCCCAGAACACTGAAGCTTTCTTT.

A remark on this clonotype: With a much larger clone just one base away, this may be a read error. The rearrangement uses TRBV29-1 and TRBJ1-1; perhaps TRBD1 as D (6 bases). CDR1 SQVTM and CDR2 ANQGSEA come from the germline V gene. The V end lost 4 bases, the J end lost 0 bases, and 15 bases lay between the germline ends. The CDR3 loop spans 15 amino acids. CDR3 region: CSVGRGGKLNTEAFF. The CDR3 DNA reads TGCAGCGTTGGGAGGGGGGGCAAATTGAACACTGAAGCTTTCTTT.

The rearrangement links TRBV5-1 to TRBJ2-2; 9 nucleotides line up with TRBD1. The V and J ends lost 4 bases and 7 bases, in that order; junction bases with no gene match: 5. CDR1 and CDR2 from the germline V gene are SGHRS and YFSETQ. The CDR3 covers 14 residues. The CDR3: CASSRDRVFGELFF. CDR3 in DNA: TGCGCCAGCAGCCGGGACAGGGTTTTCGGGGAGCTGTTTTTT.

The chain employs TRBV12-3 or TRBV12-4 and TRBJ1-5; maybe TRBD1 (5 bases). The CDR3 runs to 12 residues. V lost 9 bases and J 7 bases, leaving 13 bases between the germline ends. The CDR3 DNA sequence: TGTGCCAGTGGGACCGCATCCCAGCCCCAGCATTTT. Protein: CASGTASQPQHF.